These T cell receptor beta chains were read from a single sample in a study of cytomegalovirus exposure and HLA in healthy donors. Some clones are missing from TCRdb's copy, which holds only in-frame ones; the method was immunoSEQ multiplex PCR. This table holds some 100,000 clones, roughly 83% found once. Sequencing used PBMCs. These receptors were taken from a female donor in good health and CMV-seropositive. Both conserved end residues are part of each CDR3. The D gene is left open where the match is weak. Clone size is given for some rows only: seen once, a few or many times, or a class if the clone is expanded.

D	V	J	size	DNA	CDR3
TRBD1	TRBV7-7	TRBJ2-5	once	TGTGCCAGCAGCTTTAACACAGGGGTCGGAGAGACCCAGTACTTC	CASSFNTGVGETQYF
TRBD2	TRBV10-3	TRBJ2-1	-	TGTGCCACCTCAAGGGGTAGCGGGAGTGATGAGCAGTTCTTC	CATSRGSGSDEQFF
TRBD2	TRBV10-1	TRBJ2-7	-	TGCGCCAGCAGCCTATCTAGCGGGACCCCCTACGAGCAGTACTTC	CASSLSSGTPYEQYF
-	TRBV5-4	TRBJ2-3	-	TGTGCCAGCAGCTGGACTACAGATACGCAGTATTTT	CASSWTTDTQYF
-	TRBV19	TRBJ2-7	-	TGTGCCAGTAGGGGGCAGGGCCCATCCTACGAGCAGTACTTC	CASRGQGPSYEQYF
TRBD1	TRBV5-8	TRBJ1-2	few	TGTGCCAGCAGCTTGGACAGGGGCTATGGCTACACCTTC	CASSLDRGYGYTF
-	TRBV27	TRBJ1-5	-	TGTGCCAGCAGTTTGGGCAGAAAAGGAGGACAGCCCCAGCATTTT	CASSLGRKGGQPQHF
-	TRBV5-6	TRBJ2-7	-	TGTGCCAGCAGCTTTGGGACACATGGGCAGTACTTC	CASSFGTHGQYF
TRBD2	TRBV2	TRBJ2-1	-	TGTGCCAGCAGTGAAGCTCGGCTAGCGGGAGTAGATGAGCAGTTCTTC	CASSEARLAGVDEQFF
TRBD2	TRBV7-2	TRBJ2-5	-	TGTGCCAGCAGCTCTCTAGCGGGCGGGACCCAGTACTTC	CASSSLAGGTQYF
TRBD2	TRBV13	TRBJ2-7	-	TGTGCCAGCAGCACTCGACTAGCGGGAGCCCACGAGCAGTACTTC	CASSTRLAGAHEQYF
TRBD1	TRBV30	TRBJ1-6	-	TGTGCCTGGAGGGGGACAGGAAACTATTCACCCCTCCACTTT	CAWRGTGNYSPLHF
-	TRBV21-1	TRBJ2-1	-	TGTGCCAGCATCTCCGCGAGCTCCTACAATGAGCAGTTCTTC	CASISASSYNEQFF
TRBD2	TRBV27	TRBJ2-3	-	TGTGCCAGCAGTTCCGGACTAGCGGCAGATACGCAGTATTTT	CASSSGLAADTQYF
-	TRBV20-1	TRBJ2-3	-	TGCAGTGCGGCAGGACTAGATACGCAGTATTTT	CSAAGLDTQYF
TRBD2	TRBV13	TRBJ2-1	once	TGTGCCAGCAGTCTAGGCCTAGCGGGAGGGGGCGAGCAGTTCTTC	CASSLGLAGGGEQFF
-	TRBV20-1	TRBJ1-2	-	TGCACCCTCCAGGGCCACTATGGCTACACCTTC	CTLQGHYGYTF
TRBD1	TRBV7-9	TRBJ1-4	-	TGTGCCAGTACAGGGGTAAATGAAAAACTGTTTTTT	CASTGVNEKLFF
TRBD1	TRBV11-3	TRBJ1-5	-	TGTGCCAGCAGCTCGGGAACGACAGGGAAAGTCGATCAGCCCCAGCATTTT	CASSSGTTGKVDQPQHF
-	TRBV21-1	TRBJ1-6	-	TGTGCCAGCACGCCTATAAGGGAGGACGGGGTAGTCGAGAATTCACCCCTCCACTTT	CASTPIREDGVVENSPLHF
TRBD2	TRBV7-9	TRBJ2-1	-	TGTTCCAGCAGCTTAGTCCCCGTGGGCGGGAGAGGAAGTATGAATGAGCAGTTCTTC	CSSSLVPVGGRGSMNEQFF
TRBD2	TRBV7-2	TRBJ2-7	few	TGTGCCAGCAGCTTGGGCGGGGGTTTCTACGAGCAGTACTTC	CASSLGGGFYEQYF
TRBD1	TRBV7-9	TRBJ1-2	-	TGTTCCAGCACCCAGGGGGACGGGGCAGGCCTCTACTATGGCTACACCTTC	CSSTQGDGAGLYYGYTF
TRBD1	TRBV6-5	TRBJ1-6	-	TGTGCCAGCAGTCCCCGGGACAGGGAGAATAGCTTT	CASSPRDRENSF
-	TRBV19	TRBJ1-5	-	TGTGCCAGTAGTAGGGCAGATAATCAGCCCCAGCATTTT	CASSRADNQPQHF
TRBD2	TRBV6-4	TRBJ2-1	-	TGTGCCAGCAGTGACGGATTAGCGGGGTCCCCCAATGAGCAGTTCTTC	CASSDGLAGSPNEQFF
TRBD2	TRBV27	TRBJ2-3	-	TGTGCCAGCAGTTTATTAAGCCTAGCCGCGGGGGGAGATACGCAGTATTTT	CASSLLSLAAGGDTQYF
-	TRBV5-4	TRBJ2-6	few	TGTGCCAGCAGCCCGGAGGGGCCTGGGGCCAACGTCCTGACTTTC	CASSPEGPGANVLTF
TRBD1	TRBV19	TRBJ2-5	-	TGTGCCAGTAGTATGACAGGGGGCGGGGGGACCCAGTACTTC	CASSMTGGGGTQYF
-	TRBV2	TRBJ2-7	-	TGTGCCAGCACCGGAGCGAGGACCTACGAGCAGTACTTC	CASTGARTYEQYF
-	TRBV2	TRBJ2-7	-	TGTGCCAGCAGTGAAGTCTTACTAGCTAAAAAGGCTGAGCAGTACTTC	CASSEVLLAKKAEQYF
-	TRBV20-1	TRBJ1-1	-	TGCAGTGCCCCGCGGGTCACTGAAGCTTTCTTT	CSAPRVTEAFF
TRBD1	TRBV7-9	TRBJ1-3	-	TGTGCCAGCAGCTCTCGCGGACAGGGGGCCCTCTCTGGAAACACCATATATTTT	CASSSRGQGALSGNTIYF